This TCR beta chain appears in the sequencing data of a study of blood T cell repertoires in COVID-19. The V end lost 4 bases, the J end lost 1 base, and 13 bases lay between the germline ends. The length of the CDR3 is 15 residues. CDR1 MGHRA and CDR2 YSYEKL come from the germline V gene. Profiled with immunoSEQ multiplex PCR; TCRdb holds only in-frame clones, not every one. The sample lists about 140,000 clones; 80% to 90% were seen once. Specimen: peripheral blood. J is TRBJ2-5 and V is TRBV4-1; no reliable D call. The sequence was collected from a woman aged 55-75 years with acute or convalescent COVID-19. In DNA, the CDR3 is TGCGCCAGCAGCCTTCAGACTGAACTCCAAGAGACCCAGTACTTC. Residues: CASSLQTELQETQYF.